The 19 T cell receptor beta chains listed next were all sequenced from one sample in a study of blood T cells in healthy people across ages. Using a J-beta primer mix together with a sample-barcoded 5' primer, a second PCR was run for about 7 to 12 cycles. MiXCR, applied by TCRdb to the 5' RACE reads, yields one record per CDR3 protein. This table holds approximately 580,000 distinct CDR3 sequences, 20% to 30% found once. These records were also assigned to another study, of T cells of mothers and their children.

The sequencing sample was made of blood. All receptors come from a boy younger than 18 in good health.

The gene calls are TRBV25-1 and TRBJ1-2; D might be TRBD1 (5 bases). V lost 1 base and J lost 5, with 11 bases in between. Looked up from germline, CDR1 is MGHDK and CDR2 is SYGVNS. CDR3 length: 14 amino acids. CDR3 in DNA: TGTGCCAGCAGTGAATTAGGGGCAGCGTATGGCTACACCTTC. It translates to CASSELGAAYGYTF.

V and J are TRBV9 and TRBJ2-5; TRBD1 might be the D (5 bases). Trimming stripped 1 base from V and 2 bases from J, with 12 bases between. The CDR3 length is 15 residues. The germline V gene has CDR1 SGDLS and CDR2 YYNGEE. DNA for the CDR3: TGTGCCAGCAGCGTATTTGGGGCTCAGCAAGAGACCCAGTACTTC. It translates to CASSVFGAQQETQYF.

This clonotype was detected only a few times. The J gene is TRBJ2-3, the V gene TRBV5-1; 9 bases line up with TRBD2. V was pared by 0 bases and J by 4 bases, with 6 bases of the junction left unmatched. The germline gives CDR1 SGHRS, CDR2 YFSETQ. The CDR3 is 16 amino acids. CDR3 nucleotide sequence: TGCGCCAGCAGCTTGGATGGCGGGAGGGCCTCAGATACGCAGTATTTT. The encoded protein is CASSLDGGRASDTQYF. Looking up the rest from reference TRBV5-1 and TRBJ2-3 gives the full variable domain: KAGVTQTPRYLIKTRGQQVTLSCSPISGHRSVSWYQQTPGQGLQFLFEYFSETQRNKGNFPGRFSGRQFSNSRSEMNVSTLELGDSALYLCASSLDGGRASDTQYFGPGTRLTVL.

Only a few counts were recorded for this clonotype. The genes are TRBV6-2 or TRBV6-3 and TRBJ2-1; TRBD2 matches 7 bases. Judging by the DNA end, TRBJ2-5 fits better; the J call may be wrong. The CDR3 loop spans 14 amino acids. The germline gives CDR1 MNHEY, CDR2 SVGEGT. CDR3: CASTLGRLQETQYF. In DNA form, the CDR3 reads TGTGCCAGCACCCTCGGGAGGCTGCAGGAGACCCAGTACTTC.

This chain uses TRBV28 with TRBJ2-5; D uncertain. The ends were cut back, 2 bases at V and 0 bases at J, with 7 bases in the middle. This CDR3 spans 14 amino acids. Germline CDR1 MDHEN, CDR2 SYDVKM. The CDR3 here is CASSLDTHQETQYF. The CDR3 coding sequence is TGTGCCAGCAGTTTAGACACGCACCAAGAGACCCAGTACTTC.

This clonotype was seen a handful of times. V is TRBV11-2 and J is TRBJ2-7, with 7 bases aligning to TRBD2. From germline, CDR1 is SGHAT and CDR2 FQNNGV. V was clipped by 2 bases and J by 5 bases; unmatched bases: 6. The CDR3 consists of 14 residues. This CDR3 reads CASSLSAGENEQYF. DNA for the CDR3: TGTGCCAGCAGCTTATCGGCGGGAGAGAACGAGCAGTACTTC.

This clonotype turned up a few times. This chain links TRBV15 with TRBJ1-6, with D possibly being TRBD1 (5 bases). The germline V and J ends were trimmed by 3 bases and 9 bases, with 15 bases remaining between them. This CDR3 has 15 residues. Looked up from germline, CDR1 is LNHNV and CDR2 is YYDKDF (reference sequence). The DNA for the CDR3 is TGTGCCACCAGCAGCGCAATAGGGGTCCGTTCACCCCTCCACTTT. This gives the protein CATSSAIGVRSPLHF.

The chain carries TRBV24-1 and TRBJ2-1; 8 nucleotides line up with TRBD2. The ends lost 5 bases at V and 8 bases at J; junction bases unmatched: 10. Germline V CDR1 and CDR2: KGHDR, SFDVKD. The CDR3 runs to 15 residues. The CDR3 DNA sequence: TGTGCCACCAGTGGCTGGACTAGCCTTGGGGATGAGCAGTTCTTC. This translates into CATSGWTSLGDEQFF.

The chain combines TRBV28 with TRBJ1-1, with TRBD1 identical over 7 bases. The trim removed 3 bases at V and 5 bases at J, leaving 6 bases unmatched. The germline V gene has CDR1 MDHEN and CDR2 SYDVKM. The length of the CDR3 is 14 residues. The chain's CDR3 is CASSFRGVGTEAFF. CDR3 coding DNA: TGTGCCAGCAGTTTCAGGGGGGTCGGAACTGAAGCTTTCTTT.

This clonotype came up a few times. The chain has TRBV6-6 and TRBJ1-2, with 9 nucleotides matching TRBD1. In germline, CDR1 is MNHNY, CDR2 SVGAGI (reference sequence). The CDR3 totals 14 residues. V lost 3 bases, J lost 7 bases, and 6 bases stayed unmatched. DNA for the CDR3: TGTGCCAGCAGTTATAGGACAGGGGCGGTTGGCTACACCTTC. Translation: CASSYRTGAVGYTF.

The chain uses TRBV10-3 and TRBJ1-2; D uncertain. The CDR3 has 13 amino acids. From germline, CDR1 is ENHRY and CDR2 SYGVKD. V lost 7 bases and J 5 bases, leaving 14 bases between the germline ends. The CDR3 loop reads CAITSSTEYGYTF. CDR3 DNA sequence: TGTGCCATCACCTCGAGCACCGAATATGGCTACACCTTC.

In nucleotides, the CDR3 is TGTGCCAGCAGCTTAAACCAGCGGGGTGGAGAGACCCAGTACTTC. Residues: CASSLNQRGGETQYF. The chain has TRBV7-2 and TRBJ2-5; 7 nucleotides match TRBD2. The CDR3 has 15 residues. V was clipped by 2 bases and J by 4 bases; unmatched bases: 7. CDR1 and CDR2 from the germline V gene are SGHTA and FQGNSA.

The chain recombines TRBV3-1 with TRBJ2-4; D is unclear. Between the trimmed V and J ends, which lost 0 bases and 0 bases, there was a span of 12 bases. CDR1 is LGHDT and CDR2 is YNNKEL in the germline V gene (reference sequence). This CDR3 comprises 17 residues. The DNA of the CDR3 is TGTGCCAGCAGCCAAGAGGATCGTCGTTTAGCCAAAAACATTCAGTACTTC. Amino acid sequence: CASSQEDRRLAKNIQYF.

The V gene is TRBV7-9, the J gene TRBJ2-5; D possibly corresponds to TRBD1 (5 bases). V was trimmed by 8 bases and J by 2 bases, leaving 18 bases between them. Germline V CDR1 and CDR2: SEHNR, FQNEAQ (reference sequence). This CDR3 comprises 15 residues. CDR3 in DNA: TGTGCCAGCCAATCATCCAGGGATCAGCAAGAGACCCAGTACTTC. It is translated as CASQSSRDQQETQYF.

The rearrangement links TRBV10-3 to TRBJ2-1; no reliable D call. The CDR3 contains 14 residues. V lost 3 bases and J lost 7, with 13 bases in between. Germline values: CDR1 ENHRY, CDR2 SYGVKD. The CDR3 spells CAISDPPVPNEQFF. CDR3 DNA sequence: TGTGCCATCAGTGACCCCCCAGTCCCTAATGAGCAGTTCTTC.

There are a few counts of this clonotype. The CDR3 region has the DNA TGTGCCAGCAGCGTAAAGGAGCGAGAGACCCAGTACTTC. Its translation: CASSVKERETQYF. The V gene is TRBV9, the J gene TRBJ2-5; D uncertain. CDR1 is SGDLS and CDR2 is YYNGEE in the germline V gene. Trimming left V 1 base short and J 4 bases short, with 8 bases between. This CDR3 contains 13 residues.

This clonotype was counted between two and nine times. The chain recombines TRBV27 with TRBJ1-5; the D gene is possibly TRBD1 (5 bases). V was shortened by 3 bases and J by 0 bases, with 12 bases between the two germline ends. Germline V CDR1 and CDR2: MNHEY, SMNVEV (reference sequence). The CDR3 has 16 amino acids. The CDR3, as DNA: TGTGCCAGCAGTTTTCAGGGAGCGGCTAGCAATCAGCCCCAGCATTTT. The encoded protein is CASSFQGAASNQPQHF.

The V call is TRBV4-1, the J call TRBJ2-2; D is tentatively TRBD1 or TRBD2 (5 bases each). The CDR3 is made up of 18 amino acids. Deletions cut 0 bases from V and 7 bases from J, with 21 bases between. Germline loops: CDR1 MGHRA, CDR2 YSYEKL. The CDR3 coding sequence is TGCGCCAGCAGCCAAGATACAGGACCGGGCGGAGGAATCGGGGAGCTGTTTTTT. Translation: CASSQDTGPGGGIGELFF.

V and J are TRBV11-2 and TRBJ2-1; TRBD2 agrees at 9 bases. CDR1 is SGHAT, CDR2 FQNNGV, per germline. The CDR3 is 14 amino acids. V trimming: 6 bases; J trimming: 6 bases; junction bases outside the gene matches: 6. The CDR3 coding sequence is TGTGCCAGCAGGGACAGCGGGGGGCTCAATGAGCAGTTCTTC. Amino acids: CASRDSGGLNEQFF.